Presented here are 18 T cell receptor beta chains from one specimen sequenced in a study of tumor and adjacent non-tumor tissue in lung cancer. RNA was extracted from bulk tissue without any cell sorting. A modified ARM-PCR protocol with three rounds of nested PCR amplified TCRbeta. MiXCR, run by TCRdb on the multiplex PCR reads, gives a single entry per CDR3 protein. Of more than 85,000 distinct CDR3 sequences in the sample, 75% to 90% were seen once. Input material: lung tumor tissue. All receptors derive from a man aged 65-85 years with non-small cell lung cancer.

With respect to this clonotype: At one end the junction does not follow the germline gene, possibly because of a read error. The chain has TRBV29-1 and TRBJ1-2, with D possibly being TRBD1 (5 bases). The CDR3 is 15 amino acids. Germline assignment: CDR1 SQVTM and CDR2 ANQGSEA. The CDR3 is CSVDGGDSVNYGYTF. The CDR3 DNA sequence: TGCAGTGTTGATGGAGGTGACAGCGTTAACTATGGCTACACCTTC.

This clonotype was counted at least ten times. In DNA form, the CDR3 reads TGTGCCAGCAGTGGAGGGTTTTCACCCCTCCACTTT. It specifies CASSGGFSPLHF. This chain joins TRBV12-3 or TRBV12-4 and TRBJ1-6; D uncertain. This CDR3 spans 12 amino acids. V was trimmed by 5 bases and J by 9 bases, leaving 8 bases between them.

Remarks on this clonotype: Here the CDR3 omits its conserved ending phenylalanine or tryptophan, so a read error is the likely source. The limits of the CDR3 on the DNA are not certain, so only TCRdb's listed CDR3 is given. This rearrangement joins TRBV5-4 to TRBJ2-7; TRBD1, the table's D call, was not compared with the DNA. The CDR3 sequence runs 15 residues, both termini included. CDR1 and CDR2 from the germline V gene are SGHNT and YYREEE (reference sequence). The CDR3 sequence is CASSTDRGYSYEHYL.

This clonotype was recorded once. This chain joins TRBV12-3 or TRBV12-4 and TRBJ2-7; weak D call: TRBD2 (5 bases). This CDR3 is built from 14 residues. Trimming took off 2 bases at V and 7 bases at J, with 15 bases between the two ends. The CDR3 DNA reads TGTGCCAGCAGTTTATGGGAGAGGGTCTATGAGCAGTACTTC. It encodes CASSLWERVYEQYF.

This clonotype was counted a single time. One end of the junction does not line up with germline, which may come from a read error. The V call is TRBV28, the J call TRBJ1-2; D remains ambiguous. Looked up from germline, CDR1 is MDHEN and CDR2 is SYDVKM. The CDR3 sequence is 15 residues long. The CDR3 loop is CSSSLREGGSYGYTF. CDR3 coding DNA: TGTTCCAGCAGTCTACGGGAGGGAGGATCCTATGGCTACACCTTC.

Notes on this clonotype: One end of the junction fails to match germline, which may point to a read error. The chain joins TRBV11-3 to TRBJ2-3; D is uncertain. CDR1 is SGHNT and CDR2 is YENEEA in the germline V gene. The CDR3 loop spans 13 amino acids. The CDR3 sequence is CASSLGLTDRQYF. The CDR3 nucleotides read TGTGCCAGCAGCCTAGGCCTCACAGATAGGCAGTATTTT.

A word on this clonotype: An end of the junction does not agree with germline; a read error may underlie this. The chain joins TRBV29-1 to TRBJ1-2, with 7 bases fitting TRBD1. The CDR3 is 14 residues long. The germline gives CDR1 SQVTM, CDR2 ANQGSEA. The CDR3 loop is CSVEDSRQGSGCTF. CDR3 bases: TGCAGCGTTGAAGATAGTAGACAGGGAAGTGGCTGCACCTTC.

To note about this clonotype: No conserved phenylalanine or tryptophan is present at the end of the CDR3, so a read error is the likely explanation. The rearrangement joins TRBV6-1 to TRBJ2-5; D is undetermined. The CDR3 has 12 amino acids. Trimming shortened V by 3 bases and J by 5 bases, and 7 bases separated the two germline ends. Germline assignment: CDR1 MNHNS and CDR2 SASEGT. The CDR3 sequence is CASSDRRETQYL. The CDR3 region has the DNA TGTGCCAGCAGTGATCGGCGGGAGACCCAGTACCTC.

The chain carries TRBV4-1 and TRBJ2-5, with D unclear. Germline V gene data show CDR1 as MGHRA and CDR2 as YSYEKL. The CDR3 runs to 15 residues. In nucleotides, the CDR3 is TGCGACAACAGCGCAGGACGGCGGTTCCAAGAGACCCAGTACTTC. It encodes CDNSAGRRFQETQYF.

This chain joins TRBV5-1 and TRBJ1-2, with 7 bases aligning to TRBD1. CDR1 SGHRS and CDR2 YFSETQ come from the germline V gene. The CDR3 contains 14 residues. The junction had 7 bases not matched to a gene; V was cut back by 7 bases and J by 1 base. The CDR3 sequence: CASGPRDSNYGYTF. The CDR3 DNA follows: TGCGCCAGCGGCCCACGGGACAGTAACTATGGCTACACCTTC.

Remarks on this clonotype: In this CDR3 the conserved last residue, phenylalanine or tryptophan, is missing, so a read error is likely. This chain joins TRBV4-1 and TRBJ1-2; no clear D. The CDR3 extends over 15 amino acids. Germline V gene data show CDR1 as MGHRA and CDR2 as YSYEKL. The CDR3 DNA follows: TGCGCCAGCATCCAAGAACAACGGACTAACTATGGCTACACCGTC. It specifies CASIQEQRTNYGYTV.

This clonotype was seen a single time. This rearrangement joins TRBV11-1 to TRBJ2-5; unclear D gene. CDR3 length: 13 amino acids. Germline V gene lookup returns CDR1 SGHAT and CDR2 FQDESV (reference sequence). V lost 10 bases to trimming and J lost 5 bases, with 17 bases between them. Written as DNA, the CDR3 is TGTGCCACTGCGTCAGTGGTTTCGGAGACCCAGTACTTC. Translated: CATASVVSETQYF.

The gene calls are TRBV10-2 and TRBJ2-5, with D unclear. The V gene's germline CDR1 is WSHSY and CDR2 SAAADI. This CDR3 region has 12 residues. The V end was cut by 9 bases, the J end by 5 bases, with 13 bases between. The CDR3 protein is CARARLGETQYF. As DNA, the CDR3 is TGCGCCAGAGCCAGACTGGGGGAGACCCAGTACTTC.

As regards this clonotype: At one end, the junction sequence differs from germline, possibly due to a read error. The chain combines TRBV10-3 with TRBJ2-1; TRBD1 might be the D (6 bases). In germline, CDR1 is ENHRY, CDR2 SYGVKD. The CDR3 covers 10 residues. The CDR3 DNA is TGTGACACCAAGGGGGATGAGCACTTCTTC. It is translated as CDTKGDEHFF.

This clonotype was detected once. The junction shows a germline mismatch at one end, possibly a read error. The chain recombines TRBV6-9 with TRBJ2-3; D may correspond to TRBD1 or TRBD2 (5 bases each). The CDR3 sequence is 15 residues long. Germline lookup yields CDR1 MNHGY and CDR2 SVAAGI. CDR3 in amino acids: CASSCSGQRTDTQYF. Written as DNA, the CDR3 is TGTGCCAGTAGTTGTTCGGGGCAACGCACAGATACGCAGTATTTT.

Points on this clonotype: The junction does not match germline at one end; this may be a read error. V usage is TRBV6-1 and J usage is TRBJ1-1; TRBD1 agrees at 8 bases. Germline CDR1 and CDR2: MNHNS and SASEGT. CDR3 size: 17 residues. The CDR3 bases are TGTACCAGCAGTGAACTGCGGCCAGGGGGCAGGAACACTGAAGCTATCTTT. This codes for CTSSELRPGGRNTEAIF.

In regard to this clonotype: Since no conserved phenylalanine or tryptophan closes the CDR3, a read error is the likely cause. J is TRBJ2-3 and V is TRBV10-1, with D tentatively TRBD1 (5 bases). Germline V gene sequence: CDR1 WNHNN, CDR2 SYGVQD (reference sequence). V lost 0 bases to trimming and J lost 8 bases, with 15 bases between them. The CDR3 runs to 15 residues. The CDR3 coding sequence is TGCGCCAGCAGTGAGTCGAAACAGGCCTCAGGTACGCAGTATTCT. Translating it yields CASSESKQASGTQYS.

To note about this clonotype: This clone may be a read error of a much larger clone one base away. This CDR3 reads CASTTRDRRTDTQYF. For the CDR3, the DNA is TGTGCCAGCACCACTCGGGACAGACGCACAGATACGCAGTATTTT. The J gene is TRBJ2-3, the V gene TRBV7-9, with 7 bases fitting TRBD1. V trimming: 7 bases; J trimming: 1 base; junction bases outside the gene matches: 8. Germline V gene sequence: CDR1 SEHNR, CDR2 FQNEAQ (reference sequence). CDR3 size: 15 residues.